The 17 T cell receptor beta chains presented below share a single source sample, sequenced in a study of response to subunit inactivated influenza vaccine. TCRdb called the RT-PCR reads again in MiXCR, with one record for every CDR3 protein. The sample consists of around 540,000 distinct CDR3 sequences, approximately 12% of them appearing once. Sample: PBMCs from blood, taken on the day of vaccination. The receptors derive from a man aged 50 or older who received an inactivated influenza vaccine.

This clonotype was counted a few times. This rearrangement joins TRBV9 to TRBJ2-3; tentatively, D is TRBD2 (5 bases). CDR1 is SGDLS and CDR2 is YYNGEE in the germline V gene. The length of the CDR3 is 14 residues. The V end was cut by 3 bases, the J end by 5 bases, with 13 bases between. The CDR3 DNA reads as TGTGCCAGCAGCGGGACTGACCCATTAGATACGCAGTATTTT. This translates into CASSGTDPLDTQYF.

This clonotype was seen only a few times. The V call is TRBV11-2, the J call TRBJ2-2; D is undetermined. In germline, CDR1 is SGHAT, CDR2 FQNNGV. Trimming pared 3 bases from V and 2 bases from J, leaving 10 bases between. The CDR3 sequence is 15 residues long. CDR3 sequence reads: CASSFYLVNTGELFF. The CDR3 DNA reads as TGTGCCAGCAGCTTCTACCTAGTTAACACCGGGGAGCTGTTTTTT. The whole variable domain, filled in from reference TRBV11-2 and TRBJ2-2, reads EAGVAQSPRYKIIEKRQSVAFWCNPISGHATLYWYQQILGQGPKLLIQFQNNGVVDDSQLPKDRFSAERLKGVDSTLKIQPAKLEDSAVYLCASSFYLVNTGELFFGEGSRLTVL.

This clonotype has a handful of counts. The chain is built from TRBV28 and TRBJ2-7; TRBD2 agrees at 13 bases. Germline CDR1 is MDHEN and CDR2 is SYDVKM. V lost 5 bases and J lost 3; bases outside the gene matches: 7. This CDR3 has 16 amino acids. CDR3 protein: CASSPPGLAGNYEQYF. The CDR3 DNA reads as TGTGCCAGCAGTCCGCCGGGACTAGCGGGGAACTACGAGCAGTACTTC.

This clonotype appeared many times. This sequence joins TRBV27 and TRBJ2-1, with 7 bases lining up with TRBD2. Germline values: CDR1 MNHEY, CDR2 SMNVEV (reference sequence). With V trimmed by 6 bases and J by 8 bases, 10 bases remained unmatched. The CDR3 consists of 14 residues. Written as DNA, the CDR3 is TGTGCCAGCAGGCTAAACGGGAGGTCGGATGAGCAGTTCTTC. It yields the protein CASRLNGRSDEQFF.

This clonotype occurred a few times. This sequence joins TRBV20-1 and TRBJ1-1; maybe TRBD1 (5 bases). The CDR3 is 16 amino acids. V lost 0 bases and J lost 0, with 14 bases in between. CDR1 and CDR2 from the germline V gene are DFQATT and SNEGSKA (reference sequence). CDR3 nucleotides: TGCAGTGCTAGAGATTCGGGGGTACGATTGAACACTGAAGCTTTCTTT. This sequence encodes CSARDSGVRLNTEAFF.

The chain couples TRBV7-6 to TRBJ2-3; 7 positions agree with TRBD2. J was trimmed by 5 bases and V by 1 base; bases with no gene match: 9. This CDR3 spans 16 amino acids. Germline V gene sequence: CDR1 SGHVS, CDR2 FNYEAQ. This chain's CDR3 is CASSLGGGVLLDTQYF. CDR3 DNA: TGTGCCAGCAGCTTAGGGGGGGGAGTTCTGCTAGATACGCAGTATTTT.

This clonotype was detected only a few times. V usage is TRBV27 and J usage is TRBJ1-6; D ambiguous. This CDR3 spans 15 amino acids. The germline V gene encodes CDR1 MNHEY and CDR2 SMNVEV (reference sequence). V was shortened by 2 bases and J by 7 bases, with 12 bases between the two germline ends. CDR3 nucleotide sequence: TGTGCCAGCAGTTTACTGGGCAGGAGAAATTCACCCCTCCACTTT. This gives the protein CASSLLGRRNSPLHF.

The gene calls are TRBV27 and TRBJ2-1, with TRBD1 as a possible D gene (6 bases). The CDR3 runs to 12 residues. Germline CDR1 and CDR2: MNHEY and SMNVEV (reference sequence). Trimming took off 9 bases at V and 12 bases at J, with 18 bases between the two ends. The CDR3 spells CASARDRQGQFF. The CDR3, as DNA: TGTGCCAGTGCGAGAGACAGGCAAGGGCAGTTCTTC.

The chain carries TRBV7-9 and TRBJ2-5, with D possibly matching TRBD1 (6 bases). The CDR3 spans 14 residues. With 1 base removed from V and 4 bases from J, the gap between germline ends came to 10 bases. Germline V gene lookup returns CDR1 SEHNR and CDR2 FQNEAQ (reference sequence). CDR3 loop: CASSLVRGLETQYF. The CDR3 DNA reads as TGTGCCAGCAGCTTAGTCAGGGGCCTAGAGACCCAGTACTTC.

This clonotype was picked up many times. This CDR3 is CASSQDKAGGAYEQYF. CDR3 nucleotide sequence: TGTGCCAGCAGCCAAGATAAGGCCGGGGGGGCTTACGAGCAGTACTTC. The chain couples TRBV4-2 to TRBJ2-7; 8 bases line up with TRBD2. The V segment lost 0 bases and the J segment 4 bases; nucleotides outside the gene matches: 8. There are 16 residues in the CDR3. From germline, CDR1 is LGHNA and CDR2 YNFKEQ.

This chain uses TRBV12-3 or TRBV12-4 with TRBJ2-7, with D unclear. This CDR3 contains 12 residues. V was clipped by 6 bases and J by 6 bases, with 12 bases between them. The CDR3 coding sequence is TGTGCCAGCAGCGAACGGGTTGGCGAGCAGTACTTC. It translates to CASSERVGEQYF.

The CDR3 spells CASSQSPLLAGEVFF. CDR3 in DNA: TGTGCCAGCAGCCAATCCCCCCTATTAGCGGGGGAGGTGTTCTTC. V usage is TRBV14 and J usage is TRBJ2-1; 9 bases agree with TRBD2. The CDR3 sequence is 15 residues long. Germline CDR1 is SGHDN and CDR2 is FVKESK. J gave up 15 bases and V 2 bases, and 14 bases lay outside the gene matches.

This clonotype was counted ten times or more. Here the CDR3 reads CASSLESTNEKLFF. The CDR3 nucleotides are TGTGCCAGCAGTCTGGAATCAACTAATGAAAAACTGTTTTTT. The chain recombines TRBV12-3 or TRBV12-4 with TRBJ1-4; the D is unclear. This CDR3 has 14 residues. The V end was cut by 5 bases, the J end by 0 bases, with 7 bases between.

This clonotype came up a few times. The genes are TRBV6-2 or TRBV6-3 and TRBJ2-7; D assignment may be TRBD1 or TRBD2 (5 bases each). The V and J ends lost 4 bases and 3 bases respectively, with 13 bases between them. The germline gives CDR1 MNHEY, CDR2 SVGEGT. The CDR3 has 14 residues. The CDR3 region is CASSLWDGLYEQYF. CDR3 DNA: TGTGCCAGCAGTTTATGGGACGGGCTCTACGAGCAGTACTTC.

The sample holds many counts of this clonotype. V and J are TRBV10-3 and TRBJ2-3; 8 bases match TRBD2. V gave up 6 bases and J gave up 1 base; unmatched junction bases: 12. The CDR3 loop spans 17 amino acids. CDR1 is ENHRY and CDR2 is SYGVKD in the germline V gene. CDR3 DNA: TGTGCCATCAGCCGAACTCAAATTAGCGGGGGCACAGATACGCAGTATTTT. The encoded protein is CAISRTQISGGTDTQYF.

The table lists this clonotype with many counts. V and J are TRBV24-1 and TRBJ2-3; 7 bases match TRBD1. Per the germline V gene, CDR1 is KGHDR and CDR2 is SFDVKD. Unmatched junction bases numbered 12, after V lost 2 bases and J lost 5 bases. CDR3 length: 17 amino acids. CDR3 loop: CATSDSPAWDSRDTQYF. DNA of the CDR3: TGTGCCACCAGTGATTCCCCCGCGTGGGACAGTAGAGATACGCAGTATTTT.

Many counts were recorded for this clonotype. The rearrangement joins TRBV7-2 to TRBJ2-7; D is possibly TRBD2 (5 bases). This CDR3 is built from 13 residues. CDR1 and CDR2 from the germline V gene are SGHTA and FQGNSA. The V and J ends lost 5 bases and 7 bases respectively, with 15 bases between them. The CDR3 sequence: CASSTRARVEQYF. CDR3 DNA: TGTGCCAGCAGCACCCGCGCGAGGGTAGAGCAGTACTTC.